The sequence of this T cell receptor (beta chain) was determined in a study of shared clonotypes between healthy human individuals. Notes on the study in general: The four-donor shared clonotypes exceeded non-shared clonotypes in generation probability, with non-shared ones scoring lower.

Regarding this clone: Its antigen remains unidentified.

Several immunoSEQ plates held equal portions of the genomic DNA taken from each subset. Repertoires were generated with immunoSEQ multiplex PCR, while TCRdb's copy carries only in-frame clones and drops some. Here the sample spans approximately 1.4 million clones, 95% to 99% being singletons. With 4 bases removed from V and 4 bases from J, the gap between germline ends came to 14 bases. The CDR3 is 15 amino acids. The V gene's germline CDR1 is MNHEY and CDR2 SMNVEV (reference sequence). This chain links TRBV27 with TRBJ2-1, with a possible D match to TRBD1 (6 bases). This clonotype was sampled from a man aged 25 to 45 in good health. Material for sequencing was naive CD4+ T cells sorted from blood. Subset given: CD45RA+ positively selected. DNA of the CDR3: TGTGCCAGCAGTTCACCGGACAGACTTTACAATGAGCAGTTCTTC. Translated: CASSSPDRLYNEQFF.